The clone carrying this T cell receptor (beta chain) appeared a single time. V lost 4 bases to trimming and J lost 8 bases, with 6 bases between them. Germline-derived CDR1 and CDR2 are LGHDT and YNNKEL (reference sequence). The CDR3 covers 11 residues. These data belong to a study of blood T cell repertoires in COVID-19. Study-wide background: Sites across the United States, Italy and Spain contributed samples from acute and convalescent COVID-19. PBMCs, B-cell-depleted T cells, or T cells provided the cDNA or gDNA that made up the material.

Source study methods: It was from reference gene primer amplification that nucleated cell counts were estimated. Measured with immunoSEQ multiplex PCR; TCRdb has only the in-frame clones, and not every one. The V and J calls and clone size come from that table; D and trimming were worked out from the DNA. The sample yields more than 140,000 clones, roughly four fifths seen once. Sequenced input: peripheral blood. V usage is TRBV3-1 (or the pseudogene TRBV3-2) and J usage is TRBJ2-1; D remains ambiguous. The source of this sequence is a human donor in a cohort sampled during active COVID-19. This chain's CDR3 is CASSRRDEQFF. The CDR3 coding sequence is TGTGCCAGCAGCCGACGGGATGAGCAGTTCTTC.